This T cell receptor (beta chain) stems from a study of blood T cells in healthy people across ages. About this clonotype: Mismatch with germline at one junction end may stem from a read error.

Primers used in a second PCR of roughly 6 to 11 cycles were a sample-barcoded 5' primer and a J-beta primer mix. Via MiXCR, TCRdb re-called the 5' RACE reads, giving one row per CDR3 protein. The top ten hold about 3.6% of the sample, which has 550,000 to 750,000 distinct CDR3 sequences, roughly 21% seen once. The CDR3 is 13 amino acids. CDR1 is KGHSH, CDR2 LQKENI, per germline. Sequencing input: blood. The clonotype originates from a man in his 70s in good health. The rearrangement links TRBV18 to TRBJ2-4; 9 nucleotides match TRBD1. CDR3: CASSRDRENIRYF. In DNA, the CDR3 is TGTGCCAGCTCACGGGACAGGGAAAACATTCGGTACTTC.